The 8 T cell receptor beta chains below were found in one sample sequenced in a study of CD8 T cells in Susac syndrome. With random hexamers, reverse transcription was performed on about 0.45 to 1 ug of RNA. TCRdb analysed the immunoSEQ multiplex PCR reads with MiXCR anew, one entry per CDR3 protein. The sample holds about 150,000 distinct CDR3 sequences; about 94% are singletons and the top ten take 0.2% to 0.25%. Sample: CD8+ T cells from PBMCs. These receptor sequences come from a human donor with multiple sclerosis.

The rearrangement joins TRBV3-1 to TRBJ2-2; no clear D gene. The CDR3 consists of 17 residues. Germline V CDR1 and CDR2: LGHDT, YNNKEL (reference sequence). V was pared by 0 bases and J by 3 bases, with 14 bases between. CDR3 bases: TGTGCCAGCAGCCAAGAGTGGCCTCCCTGGGACACCGGGGAGCTGTTTTTT. Translated: CASSQEWPPWDTGELFF.

V and J are TRBV9 and TRBJ2-7; D tentatively reads TRBD1 or TRBD2 (5 bases each). CDR3 length: 13 amino acids. V dropped 4 bases and J dropped 4 bases, with 12 bases sitting between them. From germline, CDR1 is SGDLS and CDR2 YYNGEE. The CDR3 DNA sequence: TGTGCCAGCAGCCCGGGGCAGAAATACGAGCAGTACTTC. Its protein is CASSPGQKYEQYF.

V is TRBV18 and J is TRBJ2-1, with 7 bases fitting TRBD1. The ends lost 5 bases at V and 9 bases at J; junction bases unmatched: 4. Germline lookup yields CDR1 KGHSH and CDR2 LQKENI. CDR3 size: 12 residues. The CDR3 DNA reads as TGTGCCAGCTCAACTCCAGGGGGTGAGCAGTTCTTC. Protein sequence: CASSTPGGEQFF.

The V gene is TRBV20-1, the J gene TRBJ1-1; D is possibly TRBD1 (6 bases). The CDR3 contains 12 residues. Germline V lookup: CDR1 DFQATT, CDR2 SNEGSKA (reference sequence). The V end lost 5 bases, the J end lost 2 bases, and 9 bases lay between the germline ends. DNA of the CDR3: TGCAGTGCTTCGACAGGCAACACTGAAGCTTTCTTT. Amino acid sequence: CSASTGNTEAFF.

The chain carries TRBV9 and TRBJ1-6, with D possibly matching TRBD1 (5 bases). CDR3 length: 17 amino acids. The V gene lost 0 bases and the J gene lost 9 bases, with 19 bases spanning the gap. The V gene's germline CDR1 is SGDLS and CDR2 YYNGEE. The CDR3 nucleotides are TGTGCCAGCAGCGTAGACACAGGACCTCACTCGGGTTCACCCCTCCACTTT. It codes for CASSVDTGPHSGSPLHF.

This clonotype was observed once. CDR3 protein: CSAREAGAREQYF. CDR3 bases: TGCAGTGCTAGAGAGGCAGGGGCCAGGGAGCAGTACTTC. The V gene is TRBV20-1, the J gene TRBJ2-7; tentatively, D is TRBD1 (6 bases). CDR1 DFQATT and CDR2 SNEGSKA come from the germline V gene (reference sequence). The CDR3 loop spans 13 amino acids. V lost 0 bases to trimming and J lost 7 bases, with 13 bases between them.

The chain couples TRBV5-1 to TRBJ2-7, with D perhaps matching TRBD1 (5 bases). V lost 0 bases and J 5 bases, leaving 9 bases between the germline ends. Germline V CDR1 and CDR2: SGHRS, YFSETQ. This CDR3 contains 13 residues. The CDR3 DNA reads as TGCGCCAGCAGCTTGGCAAAGGGGAACGAGCAGTACTTC. Its translation is CASSLAKGNEQYF.

The chain couples TRBV29-1 to TRBJ1-1; D might be TRBD1 (6 bases). Trimming pared 6 bases from V and 5 bases from J, leaving 22 bases between. This CDR3 has 15 amino acids. Per germline, CDR1 SQVTM and CDR2 ANQGSEA. The CDR3 protein is CSVYTGPSQETEAFF. The CDR3 bases are TGCAGCGTCTATACAGGGCCCTCTCAGGAAACTGAAGCTTTCTTT. Combining the CDR3 with reference TRBV29-1 and TRBJ1-1 gives the whole variable domain SAVISQKPSRDICQRGTSLTIQCQVDSQVTMMFWYRQQPGQSLTLIATANQGSEATYESGFVIDKFPISRPNLTFSTLTVSNMSPEDSSIYLCSVYTGPSQETEAFFGQGTRLTVV.